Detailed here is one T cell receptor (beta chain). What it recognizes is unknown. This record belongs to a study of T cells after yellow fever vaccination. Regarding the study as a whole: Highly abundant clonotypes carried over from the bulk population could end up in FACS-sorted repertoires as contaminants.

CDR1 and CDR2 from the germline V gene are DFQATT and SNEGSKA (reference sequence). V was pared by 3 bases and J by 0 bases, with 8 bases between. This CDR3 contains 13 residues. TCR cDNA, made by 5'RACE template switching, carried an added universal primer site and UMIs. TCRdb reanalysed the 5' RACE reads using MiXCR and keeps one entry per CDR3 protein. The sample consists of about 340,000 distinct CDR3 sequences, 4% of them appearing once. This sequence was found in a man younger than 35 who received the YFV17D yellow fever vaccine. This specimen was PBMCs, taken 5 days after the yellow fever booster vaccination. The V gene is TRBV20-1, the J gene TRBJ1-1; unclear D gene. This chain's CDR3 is CSASRTLNTEAFF. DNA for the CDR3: TGCAGTGCTAGCAGGACTCTGAACACTGAAGCTTTCTTT.